This TCR beta chain is from a study of control samples from healthy donors and cancer patients. The CDR3 has 14 amino acids. With 1 base clipped from V and 6 bases from J, the junction kept 6 bases outside the gene matches. CDR1 SEHNR and CDR2 FQNEAQ come from the germline V gene (reference sequence). Sequenced by immunoSEQ multiplex PCR; TCRdb stores in-frame clones only, minus some. The data show fewer than 200,000 clones, around 90% seen once. This clone was counted a few times. The sample consisted of blood. The chain employs TRBV7-9 and TRBJ2-7, with TRBD1 matching over 7 bases. The TCR was taken from a young woman in good health. CDR3 in amino acids: CASSLGTGLGEQYF. CDR3 in DNA: TGTGCCAGCAGCTTAGGGACAGGTTTGGGCGAGCAGTACTTC.